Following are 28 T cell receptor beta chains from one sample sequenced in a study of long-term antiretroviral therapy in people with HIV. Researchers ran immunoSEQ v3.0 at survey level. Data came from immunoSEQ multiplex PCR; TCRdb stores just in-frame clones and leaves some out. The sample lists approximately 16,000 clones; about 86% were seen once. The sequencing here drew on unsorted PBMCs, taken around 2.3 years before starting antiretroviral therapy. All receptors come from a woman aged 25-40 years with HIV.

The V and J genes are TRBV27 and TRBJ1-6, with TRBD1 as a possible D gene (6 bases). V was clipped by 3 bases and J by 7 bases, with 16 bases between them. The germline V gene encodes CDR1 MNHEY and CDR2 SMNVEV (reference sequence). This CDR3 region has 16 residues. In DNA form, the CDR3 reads TGTGCCAGCAGTTTGCAGCGCCGGGACAAGAATTCACCCCTCCACTTT. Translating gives CASSLQRRDKNSPLHF.

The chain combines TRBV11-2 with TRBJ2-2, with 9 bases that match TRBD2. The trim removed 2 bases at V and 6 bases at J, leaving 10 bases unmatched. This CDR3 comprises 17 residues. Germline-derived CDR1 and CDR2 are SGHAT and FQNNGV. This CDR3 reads CASSLISGGSLAGELFF. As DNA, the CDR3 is TGTGCCAGCAGCTTAATCAGCGGGGGGAGTCTGGCCGGGGAGCTGTTTTTT.

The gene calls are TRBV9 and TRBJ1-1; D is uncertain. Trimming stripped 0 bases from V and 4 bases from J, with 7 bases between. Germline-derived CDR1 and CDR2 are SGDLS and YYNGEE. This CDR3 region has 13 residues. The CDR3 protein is CASSVGPATEAFF. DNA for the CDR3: TGTGCCAGCAGCGTAGGGCCCGCCACTGAAGCTTTCTTT.

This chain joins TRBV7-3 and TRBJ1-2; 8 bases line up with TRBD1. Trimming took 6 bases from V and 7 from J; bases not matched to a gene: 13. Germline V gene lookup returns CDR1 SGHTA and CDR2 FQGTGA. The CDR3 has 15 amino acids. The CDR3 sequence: CASSLDARTGSGYTF. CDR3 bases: TGTGCCAGCAGTCTGGACGCAAGGACAGGGAGTGGCTACACCTTC.

The CDR3 protein is CASRLGREGNQPQHF. The CDR3 DNA reads TGTGCCAGCAGGTTAGGCAGGGAAGGCAATCAGCCCCAGCATTTT. The genes are TRBV6-6 and TRBJ1-5, with D possibly TRBD1 on 5 matching bases. Germline loops: CDR1 MNHNY, CDR2 SVGAGI (reference sequence). V shed 6 bases and J shed 2 bases, with 14 bases lying between them. The CDR3 has 15 amino acids.

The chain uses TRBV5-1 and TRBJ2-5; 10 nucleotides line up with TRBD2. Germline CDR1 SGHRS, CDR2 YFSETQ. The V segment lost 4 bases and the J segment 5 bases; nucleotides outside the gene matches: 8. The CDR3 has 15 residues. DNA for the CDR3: TGCGCCAGCAGCGGCACTAGCGGGGCGGGGGAGACCCAGTACTTC. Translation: CASSGTSGAGETQYF.

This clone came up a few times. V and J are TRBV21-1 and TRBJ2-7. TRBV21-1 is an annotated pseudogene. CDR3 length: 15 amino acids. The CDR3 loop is CASRSFGGAPYEQYF. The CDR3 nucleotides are TGTGCCAGCAGGTCCTTTGGGGGTGCTCCCTACGAGCAGTACTTC.

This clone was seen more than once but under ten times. CDR3 residues: CASSQTGGGYEQYF. CDR3 coding DNA: TGTGCCAGCAGCCAGACAGGGGGCGGGTACGAGCAGTACTTC. This chain joins TRBV14 and TRBJ2-7; the match to TRBD1 covers 10 bases. J lost 4 bases, V lost 3 bases, and 3 bases had no gene match. The germline gives CDR1 SGHDN, CDR2 FVKESK. This CDR3 spans 14 amino acids.

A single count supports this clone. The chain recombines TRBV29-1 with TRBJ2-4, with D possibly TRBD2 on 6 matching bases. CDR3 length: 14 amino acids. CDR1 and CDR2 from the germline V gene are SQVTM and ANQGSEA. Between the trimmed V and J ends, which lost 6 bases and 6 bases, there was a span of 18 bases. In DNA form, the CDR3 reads TGCAGCGTCCGACAGCCGGGAGCTGGAAACATTCAGTACTTC. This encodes CSVRQPGAGNIQYF.

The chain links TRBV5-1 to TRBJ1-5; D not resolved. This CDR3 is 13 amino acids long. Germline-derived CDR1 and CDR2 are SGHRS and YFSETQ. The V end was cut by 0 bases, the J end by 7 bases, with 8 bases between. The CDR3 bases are TGCGCCAGCAGCTTGGCCATGGGGCAGCCCCAGCATTTT. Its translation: CASSLAMGQPQHF.

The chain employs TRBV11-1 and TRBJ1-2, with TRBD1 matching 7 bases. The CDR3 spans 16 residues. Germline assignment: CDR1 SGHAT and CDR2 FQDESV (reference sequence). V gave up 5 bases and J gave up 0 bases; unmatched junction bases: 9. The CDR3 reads CASSTRTGEPNYGYTF. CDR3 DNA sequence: TGTGCCAGCAGCACACGGACAGGCGAGCCTAACTATGGCTACACCTTC.

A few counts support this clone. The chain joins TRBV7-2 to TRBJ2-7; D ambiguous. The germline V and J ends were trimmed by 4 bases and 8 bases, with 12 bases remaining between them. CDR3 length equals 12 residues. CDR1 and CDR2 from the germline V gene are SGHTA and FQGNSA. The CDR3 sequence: CASSSSLTQQYF. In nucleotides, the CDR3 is TGTGCCAGCAGCTCGTCCCTCACGCAGCAGTACTTC.

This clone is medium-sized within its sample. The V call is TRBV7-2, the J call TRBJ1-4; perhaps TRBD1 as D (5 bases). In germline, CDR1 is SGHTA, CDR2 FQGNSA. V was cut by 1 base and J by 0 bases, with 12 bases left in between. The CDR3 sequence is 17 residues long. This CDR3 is CASSLGHDRSTNEKLFF. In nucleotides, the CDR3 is TGTGCCAGCAGCTTAGGGCATGACAGATCAACTAATGAAAAACTGTTTTTT.

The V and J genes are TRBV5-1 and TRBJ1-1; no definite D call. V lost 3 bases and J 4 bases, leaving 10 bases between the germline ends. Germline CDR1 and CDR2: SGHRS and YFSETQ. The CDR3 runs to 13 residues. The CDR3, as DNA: TGCGCCAGCAGCTACGAGGATGGCACTGAAGCTTTCTTT. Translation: CASSYEDGTEAFF.

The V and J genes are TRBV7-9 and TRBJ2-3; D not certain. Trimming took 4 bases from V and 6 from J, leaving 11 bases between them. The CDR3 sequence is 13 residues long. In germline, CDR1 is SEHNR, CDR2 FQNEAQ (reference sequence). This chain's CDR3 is CASSSPQGDTQYF. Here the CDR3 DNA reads TGTGCCAGCAGCTCGCCCCAAGGGGATACGCAGTATTTT.

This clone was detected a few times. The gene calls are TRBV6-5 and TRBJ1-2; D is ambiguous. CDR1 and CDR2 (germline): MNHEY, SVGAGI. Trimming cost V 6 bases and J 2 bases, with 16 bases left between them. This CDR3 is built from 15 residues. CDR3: CASSPAGRRNYGYTF. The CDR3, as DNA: TGTGCCAGCAGCCCCGCGGGCCGGCGAAACTATGGCTACACCTTC.

The CDR3 DNA reads as TGTGCCAGCAGTTTAGCAGGGGACTCCTATGGCTACACCTTC. Its protein is CASSLAGDSYGYTF. The chain uses TRBV6-5 and TRBJ1-2; D perhaps matches TRBD1 (6 bases). This CDR3 spans 14 amino acids. From germline, CDR1 is MNHEY and CDR2 SVGAGI. Trimming left V 4 bases short and J 4 bases short, with 13 bases between.

The DNA for the CDR3 is TGTGCCAGCAGCCAAGTAACAGGGTCTGACTATGGCTACACCTTC. Protein product: CASSQVTGSDYGYTF. The rearrangement links TRBV5-4 to TRBJ1-2; TRBD1 is a possible D gene (6 bases). The CDR3 spans 15 residues. V lost 4 bases to trimming and J lost 3 bases, with 16 bases between them. Germline V CDR1 and CDR2: SGHNT, YYREEE (reference sequence).

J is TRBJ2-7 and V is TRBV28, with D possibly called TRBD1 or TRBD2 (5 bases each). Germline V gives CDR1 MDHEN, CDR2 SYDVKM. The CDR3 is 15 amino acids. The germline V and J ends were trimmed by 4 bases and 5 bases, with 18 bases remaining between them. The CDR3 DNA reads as TGTGCCAGCAGTTCAGGGACCCTGGGTCTCGACGAGCAGTACTTC. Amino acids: CASSSGTLGLDEQYF.

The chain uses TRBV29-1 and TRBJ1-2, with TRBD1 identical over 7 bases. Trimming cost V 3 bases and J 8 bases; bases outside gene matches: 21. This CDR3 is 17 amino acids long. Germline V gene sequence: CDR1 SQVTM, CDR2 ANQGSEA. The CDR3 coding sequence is TGCAGCGTTGATTCAATTAGGGACAGCCGTGGGATTATAGGCTACACCTTC. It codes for CSVDSIRDSRGIIGYTF.

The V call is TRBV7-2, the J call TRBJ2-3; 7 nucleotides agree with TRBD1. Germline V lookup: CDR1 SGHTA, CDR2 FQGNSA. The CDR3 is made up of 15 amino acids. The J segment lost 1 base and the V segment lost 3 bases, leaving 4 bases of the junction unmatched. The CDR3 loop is CASSFGQGGTDTQYF. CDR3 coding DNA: TGTGCCAGCAGCTTCGGGCAGGGGGGCACAGATACGCAGTATTTT.

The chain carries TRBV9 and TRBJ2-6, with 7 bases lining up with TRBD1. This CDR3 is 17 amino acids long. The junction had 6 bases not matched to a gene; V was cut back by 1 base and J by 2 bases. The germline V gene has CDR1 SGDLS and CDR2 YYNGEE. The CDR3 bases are TGTGCCAGCAGCGTACCCATCACAGGGGCTGGGGCCAACGTCCTGACTTTC. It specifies CASSVPITGAGANVLTF.

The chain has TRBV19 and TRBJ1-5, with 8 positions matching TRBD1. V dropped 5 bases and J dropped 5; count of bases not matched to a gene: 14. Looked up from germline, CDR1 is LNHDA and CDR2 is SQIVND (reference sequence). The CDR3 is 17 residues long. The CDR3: CASSPGTGGGRDQPQHF. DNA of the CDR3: TGTGCCAGTAGTCCCGGGACAGGAGGCGGTCGGGATCAGCCCCAGCATTTT.

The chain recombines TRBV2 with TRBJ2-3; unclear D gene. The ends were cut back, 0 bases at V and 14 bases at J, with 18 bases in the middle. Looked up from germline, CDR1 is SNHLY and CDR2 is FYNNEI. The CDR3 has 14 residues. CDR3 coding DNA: TGTGCCAGCAGTGAAGCCCCCTTAAAACCCTTAGGGTATTTT. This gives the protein CASSEAPLKPLGYF.

The CDR3 is CASGEIYEQYF. CDR3 DNA sequence: TGTGCCAGCGGGGAGATCTACGAGCAGTACTTC. The V and J genes are TRBV2 and TRBJ2-7; possibly TRBD2 for D (5 bases). Looked up from germline, CDR1 is SNHLY and CDR2 is FYNNEI. This CDR3 spans 11 amino acids. Deletions cut 8 bases from V and 3 bases from J, with 8 bases between. The complete variable domain, with remaining parts taken from reference TRBV2 and TRBJ2-7, reads EPEVTQTPSHQVTQMGQEVILRCVPISNHLYFYWYRQILGQKVEFLVSFYNNEISEKSEIFDDQFSVERPDGSNFTLKIRSTKLEDSAMYFCASGEIYEQYFGPGTRLTVT.

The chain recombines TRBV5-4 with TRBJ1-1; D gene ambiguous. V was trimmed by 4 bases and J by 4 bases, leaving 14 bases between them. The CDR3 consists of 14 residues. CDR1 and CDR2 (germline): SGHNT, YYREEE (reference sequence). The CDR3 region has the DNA TGTGCCAGCAGCCCTGACCCCCGGACCACTGAAGCTTTCTTT. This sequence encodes CASSPDPRTTEAFF.

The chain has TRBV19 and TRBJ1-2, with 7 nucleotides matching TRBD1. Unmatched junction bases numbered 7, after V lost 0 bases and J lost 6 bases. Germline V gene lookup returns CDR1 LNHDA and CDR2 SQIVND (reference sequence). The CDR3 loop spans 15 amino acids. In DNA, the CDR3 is TGTGCCAGTAGTATAGAAGAGGGGGCGAGGCATGGCTACACCTTC. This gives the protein CASSIEEGARHGYTF. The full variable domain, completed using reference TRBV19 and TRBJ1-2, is DGGITQSPKYLFRKEGQNVTLSCEQNLNHDAMYWYRQDPGQGLRLIYYSQIVNDFQKGDIAEGYSVSREKKESFPLTVTSAQKNPTAFYLCASSIEEGARHGYTFGSGTRLTVV.

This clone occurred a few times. The CDR3 here is CASSLDLNSPLHF. As DNA, the CDR3 is TGTGCCAGCAGCTTAGACCTTAATTCACCCCTCCACTTT. This chain links TRBV7-9 with TRBJ1-6; no reliable D call. The CDR3 runs to 13 residues. V was trimmed by 1 base and J by 6 bases, leaving 4 bases between them. Germline values: CDR1 SEHNR, CDR2 FQNEAQ (reference sequence).